Given below is one T cell receptor beta chain in context. Its target is not known. This sample was taken from a study of cytomegalovirus exposure and HLA in healthy donors. Study findings and constraints: Researchers had no immune exposure information except CMV serostatus available. DRB1 had the most TCR associations and HLA-C the fewest, a later analysis found, with rates varying by HLA locus. Whilst most TCR sequences proved rare, a subset of public TCRs occurred across many donors.

In the PCR, 60 Vbeta and 13 Jbeta primers were used. Here immunoSEQ multiplex PCR was the method, and the copy in TCRdb shows in-frame clones only, minus some. The sample has 150,000 to 200,000 clones; about 81% are singletons. This sequence originates from a woman younger than 35 in good health and CMV-seropositive. The sequencing sample was made of PBMCs.

The CDR3, as DNA: TGTGCCAGCAGCCAAGACAGGACGGCGGGCGGGGAGCTGTTTTTT. Its protein is CASSQDRTAGGELFF. The gene calls are TRBV14 and TRBJ2-2, with D perhaps matching TRBD2 (5 bases). Trimming removed 0 bases at V and 7 bases at J, with 12 bases between. The CDR3 is made up of 15 amino acids. Germline V gene sequence: CDR1 SGHDN, CDR2 FVKESK.